Following are 20 T cell receptor beta chains from one sample sequenced in a study of CD4 T cells in relation to SARS-CoV-2 and coronaviruses. Some clones are missing from TCRdb's copy, which holds only in-frame ones; the method was immunoSEQ multiplex PCR. The repertoire has 35,000 or so clones, around four fifths of them found once; the top ten carry 2.5% to 3.5%. Antigens for these TCRs are unknown. Specimen: memory CD4+ T cells from PBMCs, cultured in vitro. The receptors originated from an adult with COVID-19.

The chain combines TRBV5-5 with TRBJ2-2; tentatively, D is TRBD2 (6 bases). With 4 bases removed from V and 2 bases from J, the gap between germline ends came to 18 bases. Germline CDR1 SGHKS, CDR2 YYEKEE (reference sequence). This CDR3 is 17 amino acids long. CDR3 in amino acids: CASSLPSGGRNTGELFF. The CDR3 nucleotides read TGTGCCAGCAGCCTCCCTTCCGGAGGGAGAAACACCGGGGAGCTGTTTTTT. The entire variable domain, with the rest obtained from reference TRBV5-5 and TRBJ2-2, is as follows: DAGVTQSPTHLIKTRGQQVTLRCSPISGHKSVSWYQQVLGQGPQFIFQYYEKEERGRGNFPDRFSARQFPNYSSELNVNALLLGDSALYLCASSLPSGGRNTGELFFGEGSRLTVL.

The chain links TRBV7-6 to TRBJ2-7; no firm D call. CDR1 and CDR2 (germline): SGHVS, FNYEAQ. CDR3 length equals 12 residues. Between the trimmed V and J ends, which lost 4 bases and 6 bases, there was a span of 10 bases. CDR3 in DNA: TGTGCCAGCAGCTGGGAATCCGGCGAGCAGTACTTC. Encoded protein: CASSWESGEQYF. The entire variable domain, with the rest obtained from reference TRBV7-6 and TRBJ2-7, is as follows: GAGVSQSPRYKVTKRGQDVALRCDPISGHVSLYWYRQALGQGPEFLTYFNYEAQQDKSGLPNDRFSAERPEGSISTLTIQRTEQRDSAMYRCASSWESGEQYFGPGTRLTVT.

The chain employs TRBV28 and TRBJ2-3; 12 positions match TRBD2. CDR1 is MDHEN, CDR2 SYDVKM, per germline. V lost 4 bases and J lost 2; bases outside the gene matches: 16. The CDR3 extends over 20 amino acids. The CDR3 reads CASSYALGPSGRATTDTQYF. CDR3 coding DNA: TGTGCCAGCAGTTATGCCCTAGGACCTAGCGGGAGGGCAACCACAGATACGCAGTATTTT.

This chain joins TRBV2 and TRBJ2-7; no definite D call. The V end lost 5 bases, the J end lost 6 bases, and 14 bases lay between the germline ends. Germline-derived CDR1 and CDR2 are SNHLY and FYNNEI. The CDR3 runs 13 residues. CDR3 sequence reads: CASSPWQVGEQYF. CDR3 in DNA: TGTGCCAGCAGTCCTTGGCAGGTAGGCGAGCAGTACTTC.

This chain joins TRBV2 and TRBJ1-5; unclear D gene. Trimming took 4 bases from V and 3 from J, leaving 10 bases between them. CDR3 size: 14 residues. CDR1 SNHLY and CDR2 FYNNEI come from the germline V gene. The CDR3 coding sequence is TGTGCCAGCAGTGCATCACAAAACAATCAGCCCCAGCATTTT. Its translation is CASSASQNNQPQHF. Complete variable domain (other parts from reference TRBV2 and TRBJ1-5): EPEVTQTPSHQVTQMGQEVILRCVPISNHLYFYWYRQILGQKVEFLVSFYNNEISEKSEIFDDQFSVERPDGSNFTLKIRSTKLEDSAMYFCASSASQNNQPQHFGDGTRLSIL.

The V call is TRBV5-1, the J call TRBJ1-6; TRBD1 agrees at 7 bases. The junction had 5 bases not matched to a gene; V was cut back by 0 bases and J by 8 bases. This CDR3 spans 15 amino acids. Per germline, CDR1 SGHRS and CDR2 YFSETQ. The CDR3 DNA sequence: TGCGCCAGCAGCTTGGAGCCAGGGGGAGATTCACCCCTCCACTTT. It codes for CASSLEPGGDSPLHF.

The chain joins TRBV25-1 to TRBJ2-5; D remains unclear. The germline gives CDR1 MGHDK, CDR2 SYGVNS. The CDR3 loop spans 13 amino acids. The V end was cut by 6 bases, the J end by 4 bases, with 12 bases between. The CDR3 nucleotides are TGTGCCAGCAGCGAGGCCGGGTCAGAGACCCAGTACTTC. Its protein is CASSEAGSETQYF.

The rearrangement links TRBV18 to TRBJ1-5; a possible D gene is TRBD1 (5 bases). The CDR3 has 15 residues. V lost 5 bases to trimming and J lost 2 bases, with 13 bases between them. Per germline, CDR1 KGHSH and CDR2 LQKENI. For the CDR3, the DNA is TGTGCCAGCTCATCTCAGGGAGGACGCAATCAGCCCCAGCATTTT. This codes for CASSSQGGRNQPQHF. The variable domain in full, with the rest retrieved from reference TRBV18 and TRBJ1-5, is NAGVMQNPRHLVRRRGQEARLRCSPMKGHSHVYWYRQLPEEGLKFMVYLQKENIIDESGMPKERFSAEFPKEGPSILRIQQVVRGDSAAYFCASSSQGGRNQPQHFGDGTRLSIL.

The chain couples TRBV5-4 to TRBJ1-6, with 7 bases identical to TRBD1. This CDR3 spans 15 amino acids. Germline lookup yields CDR1 SGHNT and CDR2 YYREEE (reference sequence). With V trimmed by 3 bases and J by 8 bases, 8 bases remained unmatched. The CDR3 DNA follows: TGTGCCAGCAGCTCGGACAGGACAGTAGATTCACCCCTCCACTTT. It translates to CASSSDRTVDSPLHF.

This chain uses TRBV7-3 with TRBJ1-1, with TRBD1 as a possible D gene (5 bases). The ends were cut back, 5 bases at V and 1 base at J, with 8 bases in the middle. Germline V CDR1 and CDR2: SGHTA, FQGTGA. The CDR3 length is 13 residues. CDR3 sequence (DNA): TGTGCCAGCAGCGAAACAGGGAACACTGAAGCTTTCTTT. Protein: CASSETGNTEAFF.

The rearrangement uses TRBV2 and TRBJ2-3; D possibly corresponds to TRBD2 (7 bases). CDR3 length: 15 amino acids. Germline V gene data show CDR1 as SNHLY and CDR2 as FYNNEI. The ends were cut back, 3 bases at V and 0 bases at J, with 10 bases in the middle. The CDR3 sequence is CASSDGGGSTDTQYF. The CDR3 DNA follows: TGTGCCAGCAGTGATGGCGGGGGCAGCACAGATACGCAGTATTTT.

The genes are TRBV29-1 and TRBJ1-5; maybe TRBD1 (6 bases). This CDR3 has 12 residues. Germline CDR1 SQVTM, CDR2 ANQGSEA. V lost 4 bases to trimming and J lost 5 bases, with 9 bases between them. In DNA, the CDR3 is TGCAGCGTTGCCTCAGGGGATCAGCCCCAGCATTTT. This codes for CSVASGDQPQHF.

The V and J genes are TRBV5-8 and TRBJ1-4; D is unclear. From germline, CDR1 is SGHTS and CDR2 YDEGEE. Trimming took off 2 bases at V and 8 bases at J, with 16 bases between the two ends. This CDR3 has 15 amino acids. CDR3 protein: CASSLGVGNEEKLFF. The CDR3 DNA follows: TGTGCCAGCAGCTTAGGTGTAGGGAACGAGGAAAAACTGTTTTTT.

The J gene is TRBJ2-1, the V gene TRBV10-3, with D possibly matching TRBD2 (6 bases). Trimming took 7 bases from V and 0 from J, leaving 10 bases between them. Per the germline V gene, CDR1 is ENHRY and CDR2 is SYGVKD. This CDR3 has 14 residues. In DNA form, the CDR3 reads TGTGCCATCAATAGCGGTAGCTCCTACAATGAGCAGTTCTTC. This gives the protein CAINSGSSYNEQFF.

This chain connects TRBV3-1 (or the pseudogene TRBV3-2) to TRBJ2-1; D is uncertain. Germline assignment: CDR1 LGHDT and CDR2 YNNKEL (reference sequence). V shed 0 bases and J shed 4 bases, with 7 bases lying between them. The CDR3 consists of 14 residues. The CDR3 protein is CASSQDQSYNEQFF. DNA for the CDR3: TGTGCCAGCAGCCAAGATCAGAGTTACAATGAGCAGTTCTTC.

The CDR3 bases are TGTGCCAGCAGTGCGACGGGAACAAGCACAGATACGCAGTATTTT. Protein sequence: CASSATGTSTDTQYF. The chain joins TRBV28 to TRBJ2-3; a weak D match, TRBD2 (5 bases). The V end was cut by 5 bases, the J end by 0 bases, with 12 bases between. The CDR3 loop spans 15 amino acids. The V gene's germline CDR1 is MDHEN and CDR2 SYDVKM.

V and J are TRBV6-4 and TRBJ2-3; 7 positions agree with TRBD1. Trimming took 8 bases from V and 2 from J; bases not matched to a gene: 13. The CDR3 length is 16 residues. Germline-derived CDR1 and CDR2 are MRHNA and SNTAGT. The DNA for the CDR3 is TGTGCCAGCCCTCTCCTTGGACAGGCCCACACAGATACGCAGTATTTT. This sequence encodes CASPLLGQAHTDTQYF.

The genes are TRBV30 and TRBJ1-1; D uncertain. Germline V lookup: CDR1 GTSNPN, CDR2 SVGIG (reference sequence). Deletions cut 3 bases from V and 0 bases from J, with 8 bases between. This CDR3 contains 13 residues. The CDR3 protein is CAWSSNMNTEAFF. DNA of the CDR3: TGTGCCTGGAGCTCTAATATGAACACTGAAGCTTTCTTT.

Here the CDR3 DNA reads TGTGCCAGCAGCCAAGAGGGCGTGTGGAAAACTGGAAACACCATATATTTT. Its translation is CASSQEGVWKTGNTIYF. The chain carries TRBV3-1 (or the pseudogene TRBV3-2) and TRBJ1-3; the D is unclear. V shed 0 bases and J shed 2 bases, with 14 bases lying between them. The germline CDR1 and CDR2 sequences are LGHDT and YNNKEL (reference sequence). The CDR3 covers 17 residues.

A single count supports this clone. The chain combines TRBV28 with TRBJ2-6; 8 nucleotides line up with TRBD2. Germline V gene data show CDR1 as MDHEN and CDR2 as SYDVKM. This CDR3 has 15 amino acids. V was clipped by 7 bases and J by 2 bases; unmatched bases: 4. Here the CDR3 DNA reads TGTGCCAGCACCCCGACTAGCGCTGGGGCCAACGTCCTGACTTTC. Amino acids: CASTPTSAGANVLTF.